This entry describes one T cell receptor beta chain. Using immunoSEQ multiplex PCR, the repertoire was profiled, and TCRdb retains in-frame clones only, with some absent. The sample lists some 250,000 clones, nearly 90% seen once, with 0.37% in the top ten. These data are taken from a study of cytomegalovirus exposure and HLA in healthy donors. Deletions cut 4 bases from V and 5 bases from J, with 6 bases between. The CDR3 is 12 amino acids. Germline V gene lookup returns CDR1 MGHRA and CDR2 YSYEKL. What was sequenced was PBMCs. This clonotype was sampled from a woman between 18 and 30 years old in good health and CMV-seronegative. The chain uses TRBV4-1 and TRBJ2-1, with D hard to call. The CDR3 DNA reads as TGCGCCAGCAGCCCCCGTAACAATGAGCAGTTCTTC. As protein: CASSPRNNEQFF.